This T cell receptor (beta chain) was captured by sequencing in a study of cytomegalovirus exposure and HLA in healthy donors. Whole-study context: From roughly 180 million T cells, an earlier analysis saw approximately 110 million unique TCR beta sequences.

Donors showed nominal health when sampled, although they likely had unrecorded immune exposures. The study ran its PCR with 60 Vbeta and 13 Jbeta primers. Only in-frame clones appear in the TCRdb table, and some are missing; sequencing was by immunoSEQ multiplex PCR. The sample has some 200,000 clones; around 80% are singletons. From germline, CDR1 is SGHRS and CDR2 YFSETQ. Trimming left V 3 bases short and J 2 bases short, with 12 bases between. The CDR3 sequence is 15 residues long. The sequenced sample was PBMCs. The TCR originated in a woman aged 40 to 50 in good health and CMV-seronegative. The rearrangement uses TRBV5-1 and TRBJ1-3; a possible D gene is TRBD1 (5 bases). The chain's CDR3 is CASSWDFSPGNTIYF. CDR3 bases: TGCGCCAGCAGCTGGGACTTTTCCCCTGGAAACACCATATATTTT.